A single sample is the source of the 24 T cell receptor beta chains below, sequenced in a study of CD8 T cells in Susac syndrome (dated by TCRdb to between 2018 and 2020). Receptor amplification or capture employed the immunoSEQ multiplex PCR assay. RNA was extracted using the RNeasy kit, and about 0.45 to 1 ug of the RNA was reverse transcribed with random hexamers. TCRdb passed the public sequencing reads through fastp at Q25 and MiXCR, retaining productive beta sequences. CDR3 protein duplicates are merged, each entry listing the most common genes and DNA. The table for this sample lists 210,000 or so distinct CDR3 sequences; 94% of them were counted only once. Together, the top ten hold about 0.14% of the sample. Input material: CD4+ T cells from PBMCs. The receptors shown here come from a human donor with Susac syndrome.

This chain joins TRBV29-1 and TRBJ2-7, with TRBD1 as a possible D gene (6 bases). This CDR3 is 11 amino acids long. V was clipped by 3 bases and J by 5 bases, with 8 bases between them. In germline, CDR1 is SQVTM, CDR2 ANQGSEA. The CDR3, as DNA: TGCAGCGTTGATGGGGGCCACGAGCAGTACTTC. Translation: CSVDGGHEQYF.

The chain recombines TRBV27 with TRBJ2-5; TRBD2 agrees at 8 bases. The CDR3 sequence is 14 residues long. Losses at the gene ends were 5 bases for V and 7 bases for J; bases not matched to a gene: 9. From germline, CDR1 is MNHEY and CDR2 SMNVEV (reference sequence). CDR3 DNA: TGTGCCAGCAGTCCGCGGGGGGAGAAAGGGACCCAGTACTTC. Protein sequence: CASSPRGEKGTQYF.

This chain uses TRBV6-6 with TRBJ2-1; perhaps TRBD2 as D (7 bases). Trimming shortened V by 4 bases and J by 8 bases, and 18 bases separated the two germline ends. The CDR3 sequence is 15 residues long. Germline CDR1 and CDR2: MNHNY and SVGAGI (reference sequence). The DNA of the CDR3 is TGTGCCAGCAGTTTCCGGGGGGCCATTTGGGATGAGCAGTTCTTC. Translating gives CASSFRGAIWDEQFF.

The chain recombines TRBV12-3 or TRBV12-4 with TRBJ2-7, with unresolved D. This CDR3 spans 16 amino acids. Trimming removed 1 base at V and 7 bases at J, with 20 bases between. The CDR3 coding sequence is TGTGCCAGCAGTTTAGTGGGCGGTAGGCAACCGACGGAGCAGTACTTC. This gives the protein CASSLVGGRQPTEQYF.

CDR3 protein: CASSQAGTGPGANVLTF. The CDR3 DNA reads TGTGCCAGCAGCCAAGCTGGAACAGGGCCTGGGGCCAACGTCCTGACTTTC. V is TRBV3-1 and J is TRBJ2-6, with a possible D match to TRBD1 (6 bases). V lost 1 base to trimming and J lost 2 bases, with 12 bases between them. The CDR3 is made up of 17 amino acids. Germline loops: CDR1 LGHDT, CDR2 YNNKEL (reference sequence).

The genes are TRBV20-1 and TRBJ1-5; D possibly corresponds to TRBD1 (5 bases). Looked up from germline, CDR1 is DFQATT and CDR2 is SNEGSKA (reference sequence). Trimming left V 6 bases short and J 3 bases short, with 21 bases between. The CDR3 has 16 residues. The DNA for the CDR3 is TGCAGTGCCGAATGGACGATAGAGGGGTACAATCAGCCCCAGCATTTT. Protein: CSAEWTIEGYNQPQHF.

V usage is TRBV13 and J usage is TRBJ1-2; D gene unclear. This CDR3 comprises 14 residues. Trimming removed 4 bases at V and 5 bases at J, with 14 bases between. CDR1 and CDR2 from the germline V gene are PRHDT and FYEKMQ (reference sequence). Here the CDR3 reads CASSYRGGGYGYTF. For the CDR3, the DNA is TGTGCCAGCAGCTACCGAGGAGGAGGGTATGGCTACACCTTC.

This chain connects TRBV5-1 to TRBJ1-2; possible D gene TRBD1, 5 bases. The CDR3 is made up of 14 amino acids. V was trimmed by 1 base and J by 6 bases, leaving 13 bases between them. CDR1 is SGHRS, CDR2 YFSETQ, per germline. The CDR3 reads CASSLTQGIHGYTF. The CDR3 coding sequence is TGCGCCAGCAGCTTGACCCAGGGAATCCATGGCTACACCTTC.

This rearrangement joins TRBV5-1 to TRBJ2-2; the D gene is possibly TRBD2 (6 bases). Trimming left V 0 bases short and J 1 base short, with 10 bases between. The CDR3 is made up of 16 amino acids. Germline CDR1 is SGHRS and CDR2 is YFSETQ. Written as DNA, the CDR3 is TGCGCCAGCAGCTTGGTACCGGGGGTGAACACCGGGGAGCTGTTTTTT. Protein: CASSLVPGVNTGELFF.

The rearrangement joins TRBV19 to TRBJ1-2; D is ambiguous. Germline V lookup: CDR1 LNHDA, CDR2 SQIVND (reference sequence). V gave up 3 bases and J gave up 9 bases, with 17 bases separating them. The CDR3 is 14 residues long. The CDR3 spells CASSMVGYEARYTF. The CDR3 bases are TGTGCCAGTAGTATGGTAGGGTACGAGGCCCGCTACACCTTC.

V is TRBV12-3 or TRBV12-4 and J is TRBJ2-3; no definite D call. V lost 1 base and J lost 0, with 11 bases in between. There are 16 residues in the CDR3. The CDR3 is CASSLGGVSSTDTQYF. The CDR3 nucleotides are TGTGCCAGCAGTTTAGGAGGAGTGTCTAGCACAGATACGCAGTATTTT.

In nucleotides, the CDR3 is TGTGCCAGCAGTTTGAACGGTGATAATCAGCCCCAGCATTTT. Protein sequence: CASSLNGDNQPQHF. The rearrangement links TRBV12-3 or TRBV12-4 to TRBJ1-5; D remains ambiguous. V gave up 3 bases and J gave up 4 bases, with 10 bases separating them. This CDR3 region has 14 residues.

This sequence joins TRBV30 and TRBJ1-5; D unclear. Trimming pared 4 bases from V and 4 bases from J, leaving 8 bases between. Germline loops: CDR1 GTSNPN, CDR2 SVGIG (reference sequence). There are 12 residues in the CDR3. The CDR3 DNA sequence: TGTGCCTGGAATAGATTAAATCAGCCCCAGCATTTT. This sequence encodes CAWNRLNQPQHF.

This chain joins TRBV6-2 or TRBV6-3 and TRBJ1-1; D remains unclear. The CDR3 is 13 amino acids. Germline CDR1 and CDR2: MNHEY and SVGEGT. V was clipped by 3 bases and J by 5 bases, with 10 bases between them. The CDR3 bases are TGTGCCAGCAGTTATCTCGAGAGAACTGAAGCTTTCTTT. Translation gives CASSYLERTEAFF.

V usage is TRBV30 and J usage is TRBJ1-4, with a tentative D call TRBD1 (6 bases). Germline CDR1 GTSNPN, CDR2 SVGIG (reference sequence). The V gene lost 0 bases and the J gene lost 8 bases, with 13 bases spanning the gap. The CDR3 extends over 14 amino acids. Here the CDR3 reads CAWSVGGGGEKLFF. Written as DNA, the CDR3 is TGTGCCTGGAGTGTAGGGGGAGGCGGCGAAAAACTGTTTTTT.

V gene TRBV19 combines with J gene TRBJ1-2; D not certain. The CDR3 is 10 residues long. V lost 5 bases and J 8 bases, leaving 6 bases between the germline ends. CDR1 and CDR2 (germline): LNHDA, SQIVND (reference sequence). DNA of the CDR3: TGTGCCAGTAGTGGGTCCGGCTACACCTTC. Protein: CASSGSGYTF.

The rearrangement links TRBV6-2 or TRBV6-3 to TRBJ2-5; no firm D call. The germline CDR1 and CDR2 sequences are MNHEY and SVGEGT. This CDR3 has 13 residues. The V end was cut by 8 bases, the J end by 1 base, with 11 bases between. CDR3 nucleotide sequence: TGTGCCAGCTTTGAAGGGATCCAAGAGACCCAGTACTTC. It specifies CASFEGIQETQYF.

The J gene is TRBJ1-3, the V gene TRBV4-2, with TRBD1 as a possible D gene (5 bases). The CDR3 has 21 amino acids. Trimming shortened V by 0 bases and J by 0 bases, and 24 bases separated the two germline ends. The germline gives CDR1 LGHNA, CDR2 YNFKEQ. The CDR3 sequence: CASSQEVTTAGRLSSGNTIYF. The DNA for the CDR3 is TGTGCCAGCAGCCAAGAGGTGACGACGGCAGGGAGACTCAGCTCTGGAAACACCATATATTTT.

V is TRBV30 and J is TRBJ2-3, with D tentatively TRBD1 (5 bases). CDR3 length: 12 residues. Trimming pared 4 bases from V and 3 bases from J, leaving 8 bases between. Germline values: CDR1 GTSNPN, CDR2 SVGIG (reference sequence). This CDR3 reads CAWTPGTDTQYF. The CDR3 nucleotides read TGTGCCTGGACCCCAGGGACAGATACGCAGTATTTT.

The chain couples TRBV5-1 to TRBJ2-3; D might be TRBD1 (5 bases). The germline V gene encodes CDR1 SGHRS and CDR2 YFSETQ. This CDR3 has 14 amino acids. With 0 bases removed from V and 6 bases from J, the gap between germline ends came to 11 bases. CDR3 bases: TGCGCCAGCAGCTTGGGGGGCCCGAGGGATACGCAGTATTTT. Protein sequence: CASSLGGPRDTQYF. Using reference TRBV5-1 and TRBJ2-3 for the parts outside the CDR3, the full variable domain is KAGVTQTPRYLIKTRGQQVTLSCSPISGHRSVSWYQQTPGQGLQFLFEYFSETQRNKGNFPGRFSGRQFSNSRSEMNVSTLELGDSALYLCASSLGGPRDTQYFGPGTRLTVL.

The chain links TRBV7-3 to TRBJ2-2; no clear D. V was trimmed by 4 bases and J by 9 bases, leaving 9 bases between them. Looked up from germline, CDR1 is SGHTA and CDR2 is FQGTGA. The CDR3 spans 12 residues. Here the CDR3 reads CASSSFNRELFF. CDR3 sequence (DNA): TGTGCCAGCAGCTCCTTTAACCGGGAGCTGTTTTTT.

The V call is TRBV6-2 or TRBV6-3, the J call TRBJ1-2, with TRBD1 matching over 9 bases. There are 14 residues in the CDR3. The V and J ends lost 2 bases and 8 bases, in that order; junction bases with no gene match: 6. The germline V gene has CDR1 MNHEY and CDR2 SVGEGT. The CDR3 sequence is CASSYRGQGYGYTF. In DNA, the CDR3 is TGTGCCAGCAGTTACAGGGGACAGGGATACGGCTACACCTTC.

The rearrangement uses TRBV7-9 and TRBJ2-1; D not resolved. V was pared by 3 bases and J by 4 bases, with 7 bases between. The CDR3 covers 13 residues. Per germline, CDR1 SEHNR and CDR2 FQNEAQ (reference sequence). CDR3 DNA: TGTGCCAGCAGCTTCCGACAATACAATGAGCAGTTCTTC. Translated, it gives CASSFRQYNEQFF.

The chain recombines TRBV20-1 with TRBJ2-7, with unresolved D. Germline CDR1 DFQATT, CDR2 SNEGSKA (reference sequence). V was pared by 3 bases and J by 2 bases, with 14 bases between. CDR3 length: 14 amino acids. CDR3 sequence (DNA): TGCAGTGCTAGGGTTGATAGGACCCCCTACGAGCAGTACTTC. Its translation is CSARVDRTPYEQYF.